This T cell receptor (beta chain) was sequenced during a study of T cells in Graves' hyperthyroidism and ophthalmopathy. This clonotype was seen only a few times. RNA transcripts gave rise to amplified TCR beta CDR3 regions. The TCR CDR3 first-round RT-PCR relied on the HTBI primer set. TCRdb reanalysed the multiplex PCR reads using MiXCR and keeps one entry per CDR3 protein. The sample yields fewer than 550,000 distinct CDR3 sequences, approximately 25% seen once. CDR3 length: 14 amino acids. Germline V gene sequence: CDR1 SGHRS, CDR2 YFSETQ. V lost 4 bases and J lost 3; bases outside the gene matches: 2. Any patient presenting with uncontrolled infection, other autoimmune disease, pregnancy or lactation was left out.

This receptor was obtained from a woman aged 25 to 45 with Graves' ophthalmopathy. This chain connects TRBV5-1 to TRBJ2-5; TRBD2 matches 11 bases. Sequencing used blood. The DNA of the CDR3 is TGCGCCAGCAGCCGGGGACTAGCGGAAGAGACCCAGTACTTC. This encodes CASSRGLAEETQYF.